The sequence of this TCR beta chain was determined in a study of T-cell reconstitution after alpha-beta-depleted transplantation in children. Using unique molecular identifiers, the investigators prepared the TCRbeta library. TCRdb itself ran the PCR reads through MiXCR, one entry per CDR3 protein. The sample contains 90,000 to 95,000 distinct CDR3 sequences, 12% of which appear only once. This clonotype was counted ten times or more. The material sequenced was PBMCs from the stem cell graft donor, taken from the stem cell graft. This receptor was taken from a human donor who donated a stem cell graft to a child with inherited bone marrow failure.

The CDR3 nucleotides are TGTGCCAGCAGTTTGCTCTATAATTCACCCCTCCACTTT. Its translation: CASSLLYNSPLHF. The V gene is TRBV11-2, the J gene TRBJ1-6; D is unclear. Trimming took off 6 bases at V and 3 bases at J, with 6 bases between the two ends. Germline V gives CDR1 SGHAT, CDR2 FQNNGV. The CDR3 loop spans 13 amino acids.